These T cell receptor delta chains were read from a single sample in a study of Vδ1+ human thymocytes. TCRdb re-processed the multiplex PCR reads via CATT. This table has about 55,000 delta-chain clones, about 16% appearing once. The source material was Vdelta1+ gamma-delta thymocytes from the thymus. The origin of the receptors is a boy younger than two who had congenital heart surgery. The CDR3 runs from the conserved cysteine through the conserved F or W. The D gene is left open where the match is weak. Size is stated for part of the rows, as once, few or many counts, or as a class when the clone is expanded.

size: NA
J: TRDJ1
V: TRDV1
length: 21
D: TRDD3
DNA: TGTGCTCTTGGGGAACCTATCGTTCATGCTACTGGGGGATCAAACACCGATAAACTCATCTTC
CDR3: CALGEPIVHATGGSNTDKLIF

size: NA
J: TRDJ1
V: TRDV1
length: 18
D: NA
DNA: TGTGCTCTTGAACGTCCGCGCGGGGGTATGGAGTACACCGATAAACTCATCTTT
CDR3: CALERPRGGMEYTDKLIF

size: few
J: TRDJ1
V: TRDV1
length: 16
D: TRDD3
DNA: TGTGCTCTTGGGGAACTACCCCCCTGGGGGCCTGATAAACTCATCTTT
CDR3: CALGELPPWGPDKLIF

size: few
J: TRDJ2
V: TRDV1
length: 21
D: TRDD3
DNA: TGTGCTCTTGGGGAACAGAGGGCCCCCAGGGGGATACGACTCCTGACAGCACAACTCTTCTTT
CDR3: CALGEQRAPRGIRLLTAQLFF

size: few
J: TRDJ1
V: TRDV1
length: 22
D: TRDD3
DNA: TGTGCTCTTGGGGAACTTTCCTCGACCCTATACTGGGGGACCCTAAGAGCCGCCAAACTCATCTTT
CDR3: CALGELSSTLYWGTLRAAKLIF

size: NA
J: TRDJ1
V: TRDV1
length: 20
D: NA
DNA: TGTGCTCTTGGGGAAGGGCATCCTACGCGTTGGACAGGGTACACCGATAAACTCATCTTT
CDR3: CALGEGHPTRWTGYTDKLIF

size: NA
J: TRDJ1
V: TRDV1
length: 16
D: NA
DNA: TGTGCTCTTGGGGAAGATTCCGCGTTTTGTACCGATAAACTCATCTTT
CDR3: CALGEDSAFCTDKLIF

size: few
J: TRDJ1
V: TRDV1
length: 18
D: TRDD3
DNA: TGTGCTTTTGGGGAGACAATTCCTCTGGGGGATAAAGCCGATAAACTCATCTTT
CDR3: CAFGETIPLGDKADKLIF

size: few
J: TRDJ1
V: TRDV1
length: 16
D: NA
DNA: TGTGCTCTTGGGGTCCGGGGGGGCCCGTACACCGATAAACTCATCTTT
CDR3: CALGVRGGPYTDKLIF

size: few
J: TRDJ1
V: TRDV1
length: 19
D: TRDD3
DNA: TGTGCTCTTGGGGAACTAGTGGTGGGGGACCGAGATTACACCGATAAACTCATCTTT
CDR3: CALGELVVGDRDYTDKLIF

size: NA
J: TRDJ1
V: TRDV1
length: 18
D: NA
DNA: TGTGCTCTTGGGGAACTTGTTCATTTGGGAACGGGTACGGATAAACTCATCTTT
CDR3: CALGELVHLGTGTDKLIF

size: NA
J: TRDJ1
V: TRDV1
length: 19
D: TRDD2
DNA: TGTGCTCTTGGGTTACGGTGGGGACCTTCCTACTTGTTGGGCGATAAACTCATCTTT
CDR3: CALGLRWGPSYLLGDKLIF

size: few
J: TRDJ1
V: TRDV1
length: 20
D: NA
DNA: NA
CDR3: CALGEVTASWGITNTDKLIF

size: few
J: TRDJ1
V: TRDV1
length: 19
D: NA
DNA: TGTGCTCTTGGGGAAGAATCCCCACTTGGTTATCCGTACACCGATAAACTCATCTTT
CDR3: CALGEESPLGYPYTDKLIF

size: NA
J: TRDJ1
V: TRDV1
length: 20
D: NA
DNA: TGTGCTCTTGGGGAACTATACCCCCTATTTGGGGACCTGTACACCGATAAACTCATCTTT
CDR3: CALGELYPLFGDLYTDKLIF

size: few
J: TRDJ1
V: TRDV1
length: 20
D: NA
DNA: TGTGCTCTTGGGGATCCTGACCCCCCCTTACTGGGAGCCATCACCGATAAACTCATCTTT
CDR3: CALGDPDPPLLGAITDKLIF

size: NA
J: TRDJ1
V: TRDV1
length: 17
D: TRDD3
DNA: TGTGCTCTTGGTAGCGCAACTGGGGGATACGGGGCCGATAAACTCATCTTT
CDR3: CALGSATGGYGADKLIF

size: few
J: TRDJ1
V: TRDV1
length: 19
D: NA
DNA: TGTGCTCTTGGGGGATCTTCTCATCTTGGCTGGGGATTTATCGATAAACTCATCTTT
CDR3: CALGGSSHLGWGFIDKLIF

size: NA
J: TRDJ1
V: TRDV2
length: 18
D: NA
DNA: TGTGCCTGCGACACTATGAACCTGGGGAGGCCCCGGGAAGATAAACTCATCTTT
CDR3: CACDTMNLGRPREDKLIF

size: NA
J: TRDJ1
V: TRDV1
length: 20
D: TRDD3
DNA: TGTGCTCTTGGGGAACGCCTTCACGCGGGGATACGCCCGTACACCGATAAACTCATCTTT
CDR3: CALGERLHAGIRPYTDKLIF

size: few
J: TRDJ1
V: TRDV1
length: 17
D: TRDD3
DNA: TGTGCTCTTGGGGAAAAAGTGATGGGGGAGACACTCGATAAACTCATCTTT
CDR3: CALGEKVMGETLDKLIF

size: few
J: TRDJ1
V: TRDV2
length: 24
D: TRDD3
DNA: TGTGCCTGTGACTCAGAGAAGCTTCCGATTCCTTCTGGGGGATACTTGGATCCCACCGATAAACTCATCTTT
CDR3: CACDSEKLPIPSGGYLDPTDKLIF

size: NA
J: TRDJ1
V: TRDV1
length: 19
D: NA
DNA: TGTGCTCTTGGGGAATTAATCCCTTCCCCCTCCCTCTACACCGATAAACTCATCTTT
CDR3: CALGELIPSPSLYTDKLIF

size: NA
J: TRDJ1
V: TRDV1
length: 16
D: TRDD2
DNA: TGTGCTCTTGGGGAACAATTTCCTACGTACACCGATAAACTCATCTTT
CDR3: CALGEQFPTYTDKLIF

size: few
J: TRDJ1
V: TRDV1
length: 19
D: NA
DNA: TGTGCTCTTGGGGAACTATGGCTTGCGTGGAGCACTAGCACCGATAAACTCATCTTT
CDR3: CALGELWLAWSTSTDKLIF

size: few
J: TRDJ1
V: TRDV1
length: 18
D: TRDD3
DNA: TGTGCTCTTGGGGGCCTGAGGGAATGGGGGACAACAAGGGATAAACTCATCTTT
CDR3: CALGGLREWGTTRDKLIF

size: few
J: TRDJ1
V: TRDV1
length: 23
D: TRDD3
DNA: TGTGCTCTTGGGGAGAATTCCTGCGAGAAGGGTGGCCTTATGACTGGGGGCTGGGCTAAACTCATCTTT
CDR3: CALGENSCEKGGLMTGGWAKLIF

size: once
J: TRDJ1
V: TRDV1
length: 18
D: NA
DNA: TGTGCTCTTGGGGAACGACCTTCTTCTCTAAAGGGGGGCGATAAACTCATCTTT
CDR3: CALGERPSSLKGGDKLIF

size: NA
J: TRDJ1
V: TRDV1
length: 15
D: TRDD3
DNA: TGTGCTCTTGGGGAACTAGTCCCGTTGGGGGGGATACTCATCTTT
CDR3: CALGELVPLGGILIF

size: few
J: TRDJ1
V: TRDV1
length: 24
D: TRDD3
DNA: TGTGCTCTTGGGGAACCGCCTAATTACCGTACTGGGGGATACATAGGGATGTACACCGATAAACTCATCTTT
CDR3: CALGEPPNYRTGGYIGMYTDKLIF

size: NA
J: TRDJ1
V: TRDV1
length: 23
D: TRDD3
DNA: TGTGCTCTTGGGGACCACATTCTACTTCTGGGGGATACGGTCCGTATAATCACCGATAAACTCATCTTT
CDR3: CALGDHILLLGDTVRIITDKLIF

size: NA
J: TRDJ1
V: TRDV1
length: 15
D: NA
DNA: TGTGCTCTTGGGAACACGCTACGTCGGTGGAATAAACTCATCTTT
CDR3: CALGNTLRRWNKLIF

size: few
J: TRDJ1
V: TRDV1
length: 18
D: TRDD3
DNA: TGTGCTCTTGGGTATCCTCCTACCGGCCTACATGGGGGATACAGACTCATCTTT
CDR3: CALGYPPTGLHGGYRLIF